This entry lists 7 T cell receptor beta chains sequenced from one sample in a study of blood T cell repertoires in COVID-19. Assay: immunoSEQ multiplex PCR; the TCRdb copy retains only in-frame clones and omits some. The sample includes fewer than 85,000 clones, approximately 88% of them seen just once. Specimen: peripheral blood. These receptors were collected from a man in his fifties or sixties with acute or convalescent COVID-19.

Here the CDR3 reads CASSQDKEDSYGGEQFF. The CDR3 nucleotides read TGTGCCAGCAGCCAAGATAAGGAGGACAGCTATGGGGGTGAGCAGTTCTTC. The chain recombines TRBV3-1 (or the pseudogene TRBV3-2) with TRBJ2-1; perhaps TRBD1 as D (6 bases). The CDR3 runs to 17 residues. The germline gives CDR1 LGHDT, CDR2 YNNKEL (reference sequence). V was cut by 0 bases and J by 9 bases, with 21 bases left in between.

V is TRBV11-2 and J is TRBJ1-4, with no clear D. The CDR3 contains 14 residues. Trimming removed 5 bases from V and 0 bases from J, with 7 bases in between. Germline V lookup: CDR1 SGHAT, CDR2 FQNNGV. CDR3 nucleotides: TGTGCCAGCAGCCGAGGGTCAACTAATGAAAAACTGTTTTTT. It is translated as CASSRGSTNEKLFF.

This clone was counted a single time. V is TRBV2 and J is TRBJ2-2; tentatively, D is TRBD2 (5 bases). The V gene lost 8 bases and the J gene lost 5 bases, with 9 bases spanning the gap. This CDR3 has 12 amino acids. Germline values: CDR1 SNHLY, CDR2 FYNNEI. The CDR3 sequence is CASATGTGELFF. The DNA for the CDR3 is TGTGCCAGCGCCACGGGAACCGGGGAGCTGTTTTTT.

This chain links TRBV7-2 with TRBJ1-1, with a tentative D call TRBD1 (5 bases). The CDR3 runs to 18 residues. The germline CDR1 and CDR2 sequences are SGHTA and FQGNSA. Trimming removed 4 bases from V and 1 base from J, with 22 bases in between. CDR3 protein: CASSSPGVAGLANTEAFF. In nucleotides, the CDR3 is TGTGCCAGCAGCTCCCCGGGTGTTGCAGGGTTGGCGAACACTGAAGCTTTCTTT.

The V gene is TRBV2, the J gene TRBJ1-3; the D is unclear. CDR3 length equals 13 residues. Between the trimmed V and J ends, which lost 6 bases and 4 bases, there was a span of 10 bases. Germline loops: CDR1 SNHLY, CDR2 FYNNEI. The DNA for the CDR3 is TGTGCCAGCAGCGAGAGTTCGGGAAACACCATATATTTT. Translating gives CASSESSGNTIYF.

V is TRBV11-1 and J is TRBJ2-3; 14 bases line up with TRBD2. CDR1 SGHAT and CDR2 FQDESV come from the germline V gene (reference sequence). With V trimmed by 4 bases and J by 6 bases, 6 bases remained unmatched. This CDR3 has 16 amino acids. The CDR3 loop reads CASSSGLAGAGDTQYF. The DNA for the CDR3 is TGTGCCAGCAGCTCGGGACTAGCGGGGGCCGGGGATACGCAGTATTTT.

V and J are TRBV9 and TRBJ1-3, with D unclear. The V end was cut by 0 bases, the J end by 3 bases, with 10 bases between. Germline V gene lookup returns CDR1 SGDLS and CDR2 YYNGEE. This CDR3 contains 15 residues. CDR3 protein: CASSVDGIGGNTIYF. CDR3 in DNA: TGTGCCAGCAGCGTAGACGGGATCGGTGGAAACACCATATATTTT.